This T cell receptor beta chain is drawn from a study of T cells in Graves' hyperthyroidism and ophthalmopathy (dated by TCRdb to the late 2010s). The study in broad terms: To identify TCR V-J signatures that set the groups apart, the researchers used a discovery cohort of 100 or so patients, made up of about 44 with Graves' ophthalmopathy and 55 to 65 with stable Graves' hyperthyroidism. In six Graves' hyperthyroidism patients, the study also compared T-cell repertoires from thyroid tissue with T-cell repertoires from blood. Once sampling was done, hyperthyroidism patients were given methimazole at a starting dose of 30 mg daily, whereas ophthalmopathy patients were given high-dose intravenous methylprednisolone. An independent validation cohort of under 20 hyperthyroidism patients and some 15 patients who later progressed to ophthalmopathy tested prospective prediction of ophthalmopathy. The 90 or so discovery patients were randomly split 7:3 into training and test sets. The paper describes TCR Vbeta CDR3 sequencing of around 140 peripheral blood samples, made up of 43 ophthalmopathy patients, around 78 hyperthyroidism patients and 17 progressor patients.

Stable Graves' hyperthyroidism was defined as no progression to ophthalmopathy during 18 months of follow-up. Hyperthyroidism patients were newly diagnosed, with disease duration under 2 months, and aged 18 to 65 years. Patients with uncontrolled infections, other autoimmune diseases, pregnancy or lactation were excluded. Diagnoses were established on the basis of clinical symptoms, serum thyroxine and TRAb, thyroid ultrasound, and orbital computed tomography. Total RNA was extracted using Trizol reagent, and RNA quality was assessed on an Agilent 2100 Bioanalyzer. In the germline V gene (reference sequence), CDR1 corresponds to DFQATT and CDR2 to SNEGSKA. The CDR3 has 14 amino acids, counting the end cysteine and phenylalanine. Left in the record is the CDR3 DNA by itself, 42 bases read in frame from the first base. Amplification of TCR beta CDR3 regions was carried out from RNA transcripts. The first round of RT-PCR for the TCR CDR3 was performed with the HTBI primer set and the Qiagen OneStep RT-PCR kit. Libraries were constructed in a second round of multiplex PCR, after which size selection and purification were performed. Libraries were sequenced paired-end with 100 bp reads on an Illumina HiSeq2000. Per the authors' processing: SOAPnuke was used to process the raw data, removing reads that contained adapters or uncalled bases, had a mean Phred below 15, or lacked an exact match to the constant primer or identifier. High-quality paired reads were merged with COPE v1.2.5, and unique nucleotide sequences were defined as clonotypes. MiTCR v1.1 was used to align the clonotypes against IMGT TRBV, TRBD and TRBJ reference segments. Analysis was restricted to V-J combinations with a frequency above 0.0001, which covered about 99% of repertoires. A TCS score was defined as the ratio between F50 (clonal expansion) and ExV (chaos), using BLOSUM62-based TCRdist between CDR3 peptides within each V-J. Welch's t-statistics and random forest reduced fewer than 550 V-J features to roughly 13, which were used in a naive Bayes classifier (R e1071). Thyroid-blood repertoire similarity was quantified with the Morisita-Horn index. TCRdb handled the public reads itself, with Q25 trimming in fastp and clone calling in MiXCR, and kept productive beta chains. Every CDR3 protein is listed once, alongside the most common genes and DNA of its rows. For this entry, the V and J calls and clone size follow TCRdb and not the study's own pipeline. The sample table shows 500,000 to 600,000 distinct CDR3 sequences, and about 43% are seen once. About 7.8% of the sample comes from the top ten.

This clonotype was counted ten times or more. The antigen it binds to is not known. A read error may produce the germline difference seen at one junction end. The investigation overall reported the following: In validation, progression to ophthalmopathy was predicted by the model with roughly 71% sensitivity and roughly 76% specificity, a median of around 6.5 months before onset. In cross-validation, a model built on a 13 V-J signature told ophthalmopathy apart from stable hyperthyroidism with 85% to 90% sensitivity and around 84% specificity, and in testing the same model reached 80%/75%. Sample size was not statistically predetermined, and investigators were not blinded to group allocation. Most expanded thyroid clonotypes (frequency above 0.001) were also detected in blood, suggesting blood repertoires may reflect thyroid immune responses.

The clonotype originates from a young woman with Graves' hyperthyroidism. The chain employs TRBV20-1 and TRBJ2-7; TRBD2 fits 9 bases in the junction. Sequencing was performed on peripheral blood or thyroid tissue (not recorded which). The CDR3 protein is CSARGREGFREQYF. The DNA sequence reads TGCAGTGCCAGAGGGCGGGAGGGCTTCCGCGAGCAGTACTTC.